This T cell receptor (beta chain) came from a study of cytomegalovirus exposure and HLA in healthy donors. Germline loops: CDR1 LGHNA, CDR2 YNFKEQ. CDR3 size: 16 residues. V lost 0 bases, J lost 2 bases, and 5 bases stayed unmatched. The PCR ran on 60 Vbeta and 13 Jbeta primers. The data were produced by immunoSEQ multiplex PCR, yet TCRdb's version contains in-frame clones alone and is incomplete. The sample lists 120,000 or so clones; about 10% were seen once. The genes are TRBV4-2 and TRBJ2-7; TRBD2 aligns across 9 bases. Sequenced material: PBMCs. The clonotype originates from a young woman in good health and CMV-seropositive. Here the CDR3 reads CASSQESSGAAYEQYF. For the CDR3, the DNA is TGTGCCAGCAGCCAAGAATCTAGCGGGGCCGCCTACGAGCAGTACTTC.